One and the same sample provided the 26 T cell receptor beta chains below, sequenced in a study of shared clonotypes between healthy human individuals. Produced via immunoSEQ multiplex PCR; TCRdb's table is partial and in-frame only. Among roughly 1,100,000 clones listed, 75% were seen once. Sequenced input: memory CD4+ T cells sorted from blood. The subset was: CD45RA-negative fraction. These receptor sequences come from a man younger than 30 in good health.

This chain uses TRBV7-2 with TRBJ1-4; the D gene is possibly TRBD1 (5 bases). V shed 6 bases and J shed 0 bases, with 14 bases lying between them. This CDR3 comprises 16 residues. Germline CDR1 reads SGHTA; CDR2 reads FQGNSA. The CDR3 region has the DNA TGTGCCAGCAGTCGCAAAAGGGGAGCAACTAATGAAAAACTGTTTTTT. This codes for CASSRKRGATNEKLFF.

The rearrangement uses TRBV28 and TRBJ2-7; possible D gene TRBD1, 5 bases. The CDR3 spans 16 residues. Trimming cost V 3 bases and J 0 bases, with 15 bases left between them. Germline CDR1 MDHEN, CDR2 SYDVKM. As DNA, the CDR3 is TGTGCCAGCAGTTTGCAAGGGGTTGGCGACTCCTACGAGCAGTACTTC. This translates into CASSLQGVGDSYEQYF.

Comment on this clone: This likely reflects a read error, since a far larger clone is one base away. This sample also contains other DNA sequences that code for the same CDR3. The V and J genes are TRBV7-9 and TRBJ2-5; D call uncertain. This CDR3 comprises 12 residues. Germline-derived CDR1 and CDR2 are SEHNR and FQNEAQ (reference sequence). The V gene lost 1 base and the J gene lost 5 bases, with 5 bases spanning the gap. CDR3 sequence (DNA): TGTGCCAGCAGCTTAGGGTGGGAGACCCAGTACTTC. This translates into CASSLGWETQYF.

J is TRBJ1-4 and V is TRBV6-5, with TRBD1 as a possible D gene (5 bases). Per germline, CDR1 MNHEY and CDR2 SVGAGI. This CDR3 has 14 amino acids. Deletions cut 3 bases from V and 4 bases from J, with 9 bases between. This chain's CDR3 is CASSYWQGNEKLFF. DNA for the CDR3: TGTGCCAGCAGTTATTGGCAGGGTAATGAAAAACTGTTTTTT.

The rearrangement joins TRBV30 to TRBJ2-7; 8 positions match TRBD1. Germline V gene sequence: CDR1 GTSNPN, CDR2 SVGIG (reference sequence). The CDR3 extends over 14 amino acids. J was trimmed by 2 bases and V by 3 bases; bases with no gene match: 6. CDR3 in DNA: TGTGCCTGGAGGGCAGGGGGCGCGGCCTACGAGCAGTACTTC. Residues: CAWRAGGAAYEQYF.

The chain uses TRBV5-1 and TRBJ2-3, with 7 bases matching TRBD2. There are 16 residues in the CDR3. Germline-derived CDR1 and CDR2 are SGHRS and YFSETQ. Trimming cost V 1 base and J 6 bases; bases outside gene matches: 11. CDR3: CASSLRKAGREDTQYF. In DNA, the CDR3 is TGCGCCAGCAGCTTGAGGAAAGCGGGGAGGGAGGATACGCAGTATTTT.

This chain joins TRBV30 and TRBJ1-5; perhaps TRBD1 as D (6 bases). Germline lookup yields CDR1 GTSNPN and CDR2 SVGIG (reference sequence). V lost 0 bases to trimming and J lost 1 base, with 7 bases between them. This CDR3 has 14 amino acids. In DNA form, the CDR3 reads TGTGCCTGGAGTGTTCAGGGGAGCAATCAGCCCCAGCATTTT. Its protein is CAWSVQGSNQPQHF.

This chain joins TRBV19 and TRBJ1-5, with D possibly TRBD1 on 5 matching bases. V was pared by 7 bases and J by 7 bases, with 17 bases between. The CDR3 runs to 14 residues. Looked up from germline, CDR1 is LNHDA and CDR2 is SQIVND (reference sequence). The CDR3: CASIGQGAGQPQHF. The CDR3 DNA is TGTGCCAGTATTGGACAAGGGGCCGGACAGCCCCAGCATTTT.

The chain carries TRBV7-9 and TRBJ2-2; D call uncertain. Trimming took 3 bases from V and 0 from J, leaving 5 bases between them. The CDR3 is 14 amino acids. Per germline, CDR1 SEHNR and CDR2 FQNEAQ (reference sequence). The DNA of the CDR3 is TGTGCCAGCAGCTTTCCACCGAACACCGGGGAGCTGTTTTTT. This codes for CASSFPPNTGELFF.

The chain links TRBV7-2 to TRBJ1-5, with D maybe TRBD1 (6 bases). Trimming cost V 5 bases and J 3 bases, with 11 bases left between them. Germline V gene lookup returns CDR1 SGHTA and CDR2 FQGNSA. The CDR3 is 14 amino acids. CDR3: CASSPTGNNQPQHF. In DNA form, the CDR3 reads TGTGCCAGCAGCCCAACAGGGAACAATCAGCCCCAGCATTTT.

This chain connects TRBV11-2 to TRBJ1-1; D is possibly TRBD1 (6 bases). Germline assignment: CDR1 SGHAT and CDR2 FQNNGV. The CDR3 covers 14 residues. V was clipped by 5 bases and J by 7 bases, with 17 bases between them. The CDR3 reads CASSPMGGGREAFF. For the CDR3, the DNA is TGTGCCAGCAGCCCCATGGGGGGCGGGCGTGAAGCTTTCTTT.

This clone showed up just a few times. The chain joins TRBV19 to TRBJ1-5; no reliable D call. This CDR3 spans 14 amino acids. CDR1 LNHDA and CDR2 SQIVND come from the germline V gene (reference sequence). The V end was cut by 7 bases, the J end by 0 bases, with 10 bases between. The CDR3: CASKGTYSNQPQHF. The CDR3, as DNA: TGTGCCAGTAAAGGAACCTATAGCAATCAGCCCCAGCATTTT.

The chain couples TRBV5-5 to TRBJ2-1; D remains ambiguous. The CDR3 sequence is 12 residues long. Trimming left V 4 bases short and J 7 bases short, with 9 bases between. Germline CDR1 is SGHKS and CDR2 is YYEKEE (reference sequence). The CDR3 region has the DNA TGTGCCAGCAGCCTCGGGTGGAATGAGCAGTTCTTC. Its translation is CASSLGWNEQFF.

This sequence joins TRBV7-2 and TRBJ2-1; D gene ambiguous. V lost 0 bases to trimming and J lost 9 bases, with 9 bases between them. Per germline, CDR1 SGHTA and CDR2 FQGNSA. This CDR3 has 13 residues. The chain's CDR3 is CASSLARLSEQFF. The CDR3 DNA sequence: TGTGCCAGCAGCTTAGCGCGCCTTAGTGAGCAGTTCTTC. Based on the CDR3 plus reference TRBV7-2 and TRBJ2-1, the full variable domain is GAGVSQSPSNKVTEKGKDVELRCDPISGHTALYWYRQSLGQGLEFLIYFQGNSAPDKSGLPSDRFSAERTGGSVSTLTIQRTQQEDSAVYLCASSLARLSEQFFGPGTRLTVL.

This chain connects TRBV10-3 to TRBJ2-1; tentative D call: TRBD1 (6 bases). Germline V gene lookup returns CDR1 ENHRY and CDR2 SYGVKD. V was clipped by 0 bases and J by 7 bases, with 13 bases between them. The CDR3 runs to 15 residues. The CDR3 protein is CAISESGKQGNEQFF. The DNA of the CDR3 is TGTGCCATCAGTGAGTCAGGGAAGCAGGGGAATGAGCAGTTCTTC.

The chain is built from TRBV10-3 and TRBJ2-5; TRBD1 or TRBD2 may be the D gene (6 bases each). Germline V gene lookup returns CDR1 ENHRY and CDR2 SYGVKD. Trimming removed 4 bases at V and 3 bases at J, with 12 bases between. This CDR3 contains 14 residues. In DNA form, the CDR3 reads TGTGCCATCAGTGCAGGGGCGGGGAAAGAGACCCAGTACTTC. Its translation: CAISAGAGKETQYF.

This rearrangement joins TRBV16 to TRBJ1-6; D is possibly TRBD1 (5 bases). Germline V gene data show CDR1 as KGHSY and CDR2 as FQNENV. V was trimmed by 4 bases and J by 5 bases, leaving 15 bases between them. The CDR3 covers 16 residues. The CDR3 coding sequence is TGTGCCAGCAGCCGGGGTATACAGGCTAATAATTCACCCCTCCACTTT. It is translated as CASSRGIQANNSPLHF.

The chain joins TRBV6-5 to TRBJ1-1; possibly TRBD1 for D (5 bases). Germline CDR1 and CDR2: MNHEY and SVGAGI. This CDR3 spans 14 amino acids. Trimming left V 7 bases short and J 2 bases short, with 14 bases between. CDR3 DNA: TGTGCCAGCATTCGGGACCTAAGTAACACTGAAGCTTTCTTT. Encoded protein: CASIRDLSNTEAFF.

This clone was detected only a few times. The V and J genes are TRBV6-1 and TRBJ2-2, with D possibly being TRBD1 or TRBD2 (5 bases each). Per the germline V gene, CDR1 is MNHNS and CDR2 is SASEGT. The V end lost 4 bases, the J end lost 0 bases, and 6 bases lay between the germline ends. This CDR3 is 14 amino acids long. The CDR3 sequence is CASSAGPNTGELFF. In DNA, the CDR3 is TGTGCCAGCAGTGCGGGACCGAACACCGGGGAGCTGTTTTTT.

The chain joins TRBV7-6 to TRBJ2-3; 11 nucleotides match TRBD2. Germline CDR1 reads SGHVS; CDR2 reads FNYEAQ. J gave up 2 bases and V 4 bases, and 11 bases lay outside the gene matches. The CDR3 contains 18 residues. This CDR3 reads CASSSNPGLAVLTDTQYF. The CDR3 region has the DNA TGTGCCAGCAGCTCAAACCCGGGACTAGCGGTCCTCACAGATACGCAGTATTTT.

This clone was seen more than once but under ten times. This rearrangement joins TRBV27 to TRBJ1-6; 8 positions agree with TRBD1. Unmatched junction bases numbered 7, after V lost 4 bases and J lost 14 bases. From germline, CDR1 is MNHEY and CDR2 SMNVEV (reference sequence). This CDR3 comprises 13 residues. The CDR3 bases are TGTGCCAGCAGTTCGGACAGGGACTTATCCCTCCACTTT. Amino acids: CASSSDRDLSLHF.

V and J are TRBV30 and TRBJ1-2; weak D call: TRBD1 (5 bases). V dropped 3 bases and J dropped 3 bases, with 14 bases sitting between them. CDR1 and CDR2 from the germline V gene are GTSNPN and SVGIG (reference sequence). This CDR3 region has 14 residues. CDR3 residues: CAWSWDSQHYGYTF. The CDR3 region has the DNA TGTGCCTGGAGCTGGGACTCGCAGCACTATGGCTACACCTTC.

This clone was counted between two and nine times. The genes are TRBV2 and TRBJ1-2; D uncertain. The germline CDR1 and CDR2 sequences are SNHLY and FYNNEI. V lost 4 bases to trimming and J lost 5 bases, with 8 bases between them. The CDR3 has 12 residues. DNA of the CDR3: TGTGCCAGCAGTGTTATGGAGTATGGCTACACCTTC. Translation: CASSVMEYGYTF.

This clone was counted a few times. V is TRBV9 and J is TRBJ2-3; a weak D match, TRBD2 (6 bases). Looked up from germline, CDR1 is SGDLS and CDR2 is YYNGEE. V shed 3 bases and J shed 2 bases, with 13 bases lying between them. The CDR3 covers 15 residues. The CDR3 spells CASSARDSYTDTQYF. The CDR3 coding sequence is TGTGCCAGCAGCGCCCGGGACTCATACACAGATACGCAGTATTTT.

The chain joins TRBV10-3 to TRBJ2-1; 9 bases agree with TRBD2. Per the germline V gene, CDR1 is ENHRY and CDR2 is SYGVKD. The length of the CDR3 is 15 residues. V was clipped by 2 bases and J by 5 bases; unmatched bases: 4. CDR3 region: CAISEGGGANNEQFF. The CDR3 DNA reads as TGTGCCATCAGTGAGGGCGGGGGGGCTAACAATGAGCAGTTCTTC.

This rearrangement joins TRBV6-5 to TRBJ1-2; 8 bases are a match to TRBD1. V shed 7 bases and J 4 bases; nucleotides not matched to a gene: 8. The CDR3 is made up of 14 amino acids. Germline V lookup: CDR1 MNHEY, CDR2 SVGAGI. The CDR3 DNA is TGTGCCAGCACCCCGGGACAGGATATCTATGGCTACACCTTC. It codes for CASTPGQDIYGYTF.